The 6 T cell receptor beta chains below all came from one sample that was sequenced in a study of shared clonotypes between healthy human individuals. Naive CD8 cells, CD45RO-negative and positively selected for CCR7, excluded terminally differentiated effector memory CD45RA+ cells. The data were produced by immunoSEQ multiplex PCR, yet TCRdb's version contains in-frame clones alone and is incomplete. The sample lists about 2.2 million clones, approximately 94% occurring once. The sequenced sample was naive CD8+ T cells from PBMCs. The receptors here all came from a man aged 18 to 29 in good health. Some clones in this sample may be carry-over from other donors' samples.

CDR3 residues: CASSLGQGVNEQFF. The DNA for the CDR3 is TGCGCCAGCAGCTTGGGACAGGGGGTCAATGAGCAGTTCTTC. The V call is TRBV5-1, the J call TRBJ2-1, with TRBD1 matching over 9 bases. The CDR3 runs 14 residues. The trim removed 0 bases at V and 6 bases at J, leaving 1 base unmatched. Germline CDR1 and CDR2: SGHRS and YFSETQ. The variable domain in full, completed from reference TRBV5-1 and TRBJ2-1, reads KAGVTQTPRYLIKTRGQQVTLSCSPISGHRSVSWYQQTPGQGLQFLFEYFSETQRNKGNFPGRFSGRQFSNSRSEMNVSTLELGDSALYLCASSLGQGVNEQFFGPGTRLTVL.

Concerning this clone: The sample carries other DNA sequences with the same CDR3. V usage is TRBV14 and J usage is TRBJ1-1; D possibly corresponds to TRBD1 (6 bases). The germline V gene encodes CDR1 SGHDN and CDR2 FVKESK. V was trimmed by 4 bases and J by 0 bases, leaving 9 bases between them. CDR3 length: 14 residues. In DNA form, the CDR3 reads TGTGCCAGCAGCCCGGGGGGCCTGAACACTGAAGCTTTCTTT. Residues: CASSPGGLNTEAFF.

The CDR3 sequence: CASSLRAREETQYF. The CDR3 DNA follows: TGTGCCAGCTCACTGAGGGCCAGGGAAGAGACCCAGTACTTC. The chain joins TRBV18 to TRBJ2-5; the D gene could be TRBD1 or TRBD2 (5 bases each). From germline, CDR1 is KGHSH and CDR2 LQKENI. Trimming cost V 4 bases and J 3 bases, with 12 bases left between them. The length of the CDR3 is 14 residues.

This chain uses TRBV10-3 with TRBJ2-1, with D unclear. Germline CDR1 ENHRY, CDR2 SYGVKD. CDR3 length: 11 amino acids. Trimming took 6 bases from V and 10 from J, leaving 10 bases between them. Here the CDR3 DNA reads TGTGCCATCAGCAGCCTACACGAGCAGTTCTTC. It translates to CAISSLHEQFF.

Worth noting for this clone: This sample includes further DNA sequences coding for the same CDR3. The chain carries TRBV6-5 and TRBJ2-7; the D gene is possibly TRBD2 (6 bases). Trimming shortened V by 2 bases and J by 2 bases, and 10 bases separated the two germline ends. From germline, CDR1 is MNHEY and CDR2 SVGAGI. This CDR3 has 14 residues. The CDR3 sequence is CASSYSGRPYEQYF. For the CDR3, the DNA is TGTGCCAGCAGTTACAGCGGGCGTCCCTACGAGCAGTACTTC.

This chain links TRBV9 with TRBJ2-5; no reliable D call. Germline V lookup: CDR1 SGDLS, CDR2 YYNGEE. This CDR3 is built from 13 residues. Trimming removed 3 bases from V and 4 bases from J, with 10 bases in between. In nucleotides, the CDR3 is TGTGCCAGCAGCGGAGAGCGAGGAGAGACCCAGTACTTC. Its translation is CASSGERGETQYF.